This is a list of T cell receptor beta chains from one sample in a study of early T cells in non-severe SARS-CoV-2 infection. TCRdb re-analysed the 5' RACE reads in MiXCR, keeping a single row per CDR3 protein. The sample lists 85,000 to 100,000 distinct CDR3 sequences, roughly 15% occurring once. The sample consisted of whole blood. These receptors all come from an adult who was a healthcare worker with PCR-confirmed SARS-CoV-2 infection or an uninfected control (not recorded which). CDR3s include the opening cysteine and the closing phenylalanine or tryptophan. D genes are given only for firm matches. Expanded clones are given a class, and other clones once, few, many or no size at all.

J | D | size | V | DNA | CDR3
TRBJ1-6 | - | many | TRBV6-4 | TGTGCCAGCCCTGGGTCGGGAGTTCCCTATAATTCACCCCTCCACTTT | CASPGSGVPYNSPLHF
TRBJ1-2 | TRBD1 | many | TRBV12-3/TRBV12-4 | TGTGCCAGCAGGCCCACAGGGGGCTATGGCTACACCTTC | CASRPTGGYGYTF
TRBJ2-3 | - | few | TRBV18 | TGTGCCAGCTCAGGGATCACAGATACGCAGTATTTT | CASSGITDTQYF
TRBJ2-1 | - | - | TRBV11-2 | TGTGCCAGCAAACCTCGAGGGGGATCGCGGAGCCGAGATTATGAGCAGTTCTTC | CASKPRGGSRSRDYEQFF
TRBJ1-1 | - | many | TRBV6-1 | TGTGCCAGCAGTGAACTAATGAACACTGAAGCTTTCTTT | CASSELMNTEAFF
TRBJ1-1 | - | few | TRBV9 | TGTGCCAGCAGCGGAGCGGGGGACGGCACTGAAGCTTTCTTT | CASSGAGDGTEAFF
TRBJ2-1 | TRBD2 | - | TRBV20-1 | TGCAGTGCCGCGGCTAGCGGGCCGGGGGATGAGCAGTTCTTC | CSAAASGPGDEQFF
TRBJ2-2 | - | - | TRBV24-1 | - | CALKGDRSRTPGSCFF
TRBJ2-3 | TRBD2 | many | TRBV4-3 | TGCGCCAGCAGCCCACTTAGCGGGAAGGGATCAGATACGCAGTATTTT | CASSPLSGKGSDTQYF
TRBJ2-7 | - | - | TRBV20-1 | TGCAGTGCTAGCGGGAGTAGCTCCTACGAGCAGTACTTC | CSASGSSSYEQYF
TRBJ2-6 | - | - | TRBV30 | TGTGCCTGGAGGGTTCTAGAAGCTGGGGCCAACGTCCTGACTTTC | CAWRVLEAGANVLTF
TRBJ1-2 | TRBD1 | - | TRBV12-3/TRBV12-4 | TGTGCCAGCAGGACAGGGGGGCCCGGCGGCTACACCTTC | CASRTGGPGGYTF
TRBJ1-1 | - | few | TRBV29-1 | TGCAGCGTTGAGGACAGATTCACTGAAGCTTTCTTT | CSVEDRFTEAFF